This passage covers 21 T cell receptor beta chains from one sample sequenced in a study of shared clonotypes between healthy human individuals (dated by TCRdb to the early 2020s). For the CD8 naive samples, CD45RO-negative cells were positively selected for CCR7, yielding a CD45RA+CCR7+ population from which TemRA cells were excluded. The library was obtained by the immunoSEQ multiplex PCR assay. TCRdb limited this immuneACCESS table to in-frame rearrangements with V and J called. A share of clones is missing; checked studies link under half to unresolved V genes, and the rest is unexplained. The sample contains some 2 million clones, over 85% of them found a single time. Jointly, the top ten make up less than 1.5% of the sample. The source material was naive CD8+ T cells sorted from blood. The cell subset or site label for this specimen denotes: CD45RA+CCR7+. The receptors stem from a young man in good health.

The CDR3 spells CASRSGDRAVDGYTF. CDR3 DNA: TGTGCCAGCCGCTCGGGGGACAGGGCGGTTGATGGCTACACCTTC. The chain has TRBV9 and TRBJ1-2; 9 nucleotides match TRBD1. This CDR3 comprises 15 residues. Germline V CDR1 and CDR2: SGDLS, YYNGEE. The V segment lost 7 bases and the J segment 6 bases; nucleotides outside the gene matches: 13.

The chain is built from TRBV29-1 and TRBJ2-1, with a possible D match to TRBD2 (5 bases). V was clipped by 7 bases and J by 10 bases, with 20 bases between them. Germline assignment: CDR1 SQVTM and CDR2 ANQGSEA. The CDR3 contains 13 residues. This CDR3 reads CSAGSALPAEQFF. In DNA, the CDR3 is TGCAGCGCGGGATCGGCCCTACCTGCCGAGCAGTTCTTC.

The chain couples TRBV7-9 to TRBJ2-7; 7 bases map to TRBD2. The CDR3 sequence is 14 residues long. Germline loops: CDR1 SEHNR, CDR2 FQNEAQ (reference sequence). J was trimmed by 5 bases and V by 2 bases; bases with no gene match: 6. The CDR3 protein is CASSLPTGRDEQYF. The CDR3, as DNA: TGTGCCAGCAGCTTACCGACGGGGAGGGACGAGCAGTACTTC.

The rearrangement links TRBV27 to TRBJ2-1, with TRBD1 identical over 7 bases. There are 16 residues in the CDR3. Per germline, CDR1 MNHEY and CDR2 SMNVEV (reference sequence). The V segment lost 5 bases and the J segment 6 bases; nucleotides outside the gene matches: 13. CDR3 region: CASSTQDRVGINEQFF. The DNA for the CDR3 is TGTGCCAGCAGTACCCAAGACAGGGTGGGGATCAATGAGCAGTTCTTC.

V usage is TRBV2 and J usage is TRBJ1-4; 8 bases match TRBD1. After removal of 3 bases from V and 3 bases from J, the junction contained 0 bases not matched to a gene. CDR3 length: 14 residues. CDR1 and CDR2 (germline): SNHLY, FYNNEI. Here the CDR3 reads CASSEDRANEKLFF. CDR3 DNA: TGTGCCAGCAGTGAGGACAGGGCTAATGAAAAACTGTTTTTT.

V gene TRBV6-5 combines with J gene TRBJ2-7; tentative D call: TRBD1 (5 bases). Trimming took 6 bases from V and 1 from J, leaving 16 bases between them. Germline V gives CDR1 MNHEY, CDR2 SVGAGI. This CDR3 is 15 amino acids long. The CDR3 loop is CASSPRVMVSYEQYF. CDR3 in DNA: TGTGCCAGCAGCCCCAGGGTGATGGTGTCCTACGAGCAGTACTTC.

The rearrangement uses TRBV9 and TRBJ2-5; 8 bases agree with TRBD2. The CDR3 is 17 residues long. CDR1 and CDR2 (germline): SGDLS, YYNGEE. With 0 bases clipped from V and 4 bases from J, the junction kept 11 bases outside the gene matches. The CDR3: CASSVDASGRAGETQYF. In DNA form, the CDR3 reads TGTGCCAGCAGCGTAGATGCGTCCGGGAGGGCCGGAGAGACCCAGTACTTC.

This chain links TRBV12-5 with TRBJ2-5; 11 positions match TRBD2. With 6 bases clipped from V and 1 base from J, the junction kept 7 bases outside the gene matches. In germline, CDR1 is LGHNT, CDR2 FRNRAP. The CDR3 sequence is 16 residues long. The CDR3 spells CASGYLAGGLQETQYF. The CDR3 nucleotides read TGTGCTAGTGGCTACCTAGCGGGAGGCCTCCAAGAGACCCAGTACTTC.

This chain joins TRBV29-1 and TRBJ2-1; perhaps TRBD2 as D (6 bases). In germline, CDR1 is SQVTM, CDR2 ANQGSEA. The CDR3 totals 14 residues. V was pared by 4 bases and J by 8 bases, with 18 bases between. The CDR3 loop reads CSVVSGVDPHEQFF. Here the CDR3 DNA reads TGCAGCGTTGTGTCGGGGGTGGATCCTCATGAGCAGTTCTTC.

This chain joins TRBV6-1 and TRBJ1-2; no reliable D call. The length of the CDR3 is 15 residues. The germline V and J ends were trimmed by 7 bases and 3 bases, with 18 bases remaining between them. Germline lookup yields CDR1 MNHNS and CDR2 SASEGT. The CDR3 bases are TGTGCCAGCAACCCCCTACAAGGATGGGACTATGGCTACACCTTC. Translating it yields CASNPLQGWDYGYTF.

V is TRBV27 and J is TRBJ1-1; D gene uncertain. Trimming removed 5 bases at V and 3 bases at J, with 10 bases between. This CDR3 contains 13 residues. Per the germline V gene, CDR1 is MNHEY and CDR2 is SMNVEV (reference sequence). In nucleotides, the CDR3 is TGTGCCAGCAGTACGACTGGGGACACTGAAGCTTTCTTT. Its protein product is CASSTTGDTEAFF.

This chain links TRBV9 with TRBJ1-1; no clear D gene. The V gene lost 4 bases and the J gene lost 8 bases, with 15 bases spanning the gap. This CDR3 has 13 amino acids. From germline, CDR1 is SGDLS and CDR2 YYNGEE. Written as DNA, the CDR3 is TGTGCCAGCAGCTTTACGTCAGCCGGGGAAGCTTTCTTT. Protein product: CASSFTSAGEAFF.

The rearrangement joins TRBV6-1 to TRBJ1-2; the D is unclear. CDR3 length equals 13 residues. Trimming took 7 bases from V and 6 from J, leaving 15 bases between them. Per germline, CDR1 MNHNS and CDR2 SASEGT. The CDR3, as DNA: TGTGCCAGCATTAATTGGCTCTTCGATGGCTACACCTTC. Its translation is CASINWLFDGYTF.

The rearrangement joins TRBV7-8 to TRBJ1-6; D is unresolved. V dropped 2 bases and J dropped 9 bases, with 11 bases sitting between them. CDR3 length equals 14 residues. CDR1 and CDR2 (germline): SGHVS, FQNEAQ. In DNA, the CDR3 is TGTGCCAGCAGCTTAAGTCCTGGATTTTCACCCCTCCACTTT. It encodes CASSLSPGFSPLHF.

As DNA, the CDR3 is TGTGCCAGCAGCTTAGCGAAAGGGACAGGCCATTATGGGGAGCTGTTTTTT. This gives the protein CASSLAKGTGHYGELFF. The chain uses TRBV7-6 and TRBJ2-2; 8 bases agree with TRBD1. This CDR3 is 17 amino acids long. V lost 0 bases, J lost 8 bases, and 11 bases stayed unmatched. Per germline, CDR1 SGHVS and CDR2 FNYEAQ.

This clone was seen more than once but under ten times. The V call is TRBV30, the J call TRBJ1-2; TRBD1 matches at 9 bases. CDR1 is GTSNPN, CDR2 SVGIG, per germline (reference sequence). Germline trimming cut 8 bases from V and 3 bases from J; bases unmatched to any gene: 4. There are 12 residues in the CDR3. The CDR3 protein is CARRTGDYGYTF. The CDR3, as DNA: TGTGCCCGGCGGACAGGGGACTATGGCTACACCTTC.

A single count supports this clone. The chain uses TRBV7-9 and TRBJ2-7, with D perhaps matching TRBD1 or TRBD2 (5 bases each). The CDR3 covers 13 residues. V was cut by 6 bases and J by 3 bases, with 12 bases left in between. Looked up from germline, CDR1 is SEHNR and CDR2 is FQNEAQ (reference sequence). CDR3 nucleotides: TGTGCCAGCAGGCGTGGGACCAACTACGAGCAGTACTTC. Residues: CASRRGTNYEQYF.

V and J are TRBV4-3 and TRBJ2-1, with TRBD2 as a possible D gene (7 bases). V was clipped by 1 base and J by 1 base, with 17 bases between them. CDR1 is LGHNA, CDR2 YSLEER, per germline. The CDR3 extends over 18 amino acids. The CDR3 loop reads CASSQAIEGDYSYNEQFF. CDR3 nucleotides: TGCGCCAGCAGCCAAGCCATCGAGGGGGACTATTCCTACAATGAGCAGTTCTTC.

The chain joins TRBV5-1 to TRBJ1-1; a weak D match, TRBD1 (6 bases). The CDR3 extends over 13 amino acids. V was shortened by 3 bases and J by 4 bases, with 10 bases between the two germline ends. The germline CDR1 and CDR2 sequences are SGHRS and YFSETQ. In nucleotides, the CDR3 is TGCGCCAGCAGCTACAGGGAAATCACTGAAGCTTTCTTT. Protein: CASSYREITEAFF.

The J gene is TRBJ2-1, the V gene TRBV7-6; D possibly corresponds to TRBD1 (5 bases). This CDR3 has 16 amino acids. V was pared by 0 bases and J by 2 bases, with 11 bases between. Germline assignment: CDR1 SGHVS and CDR2 FNYEAQ. The CDR3 reads CASSLANRPAYNEQFF. CDR3 in DNA: TGTGCCAGCAGCTTAGCGAACAGGCCGGCCTACAATGAGCAGTTCTTC.

This chain connects TRBV5-1 to TRBJ2-5; 9 bases line up with TRBD1. The CDR3 totals 18 residues. The trim removed 0 bases at V and 3 bases at J, leaving 12 bases unmatched. CDR1 and CDR2 from the germline V gene are SGHRS and YFSETQ. CDR3 coding DNA: TGCGCCAGCAGCTTGGAACCTCCGGACAGGGGATTGGAAGAGACCCAGTACTTC. Translation: CASSLEPPDRGLEETQYF.